A single sample gave rise to the 8 T cell receptor beta chains below, sequenced in a study of T cells in narcolepsy. TCRdb's copy holds only in-frame clones and misses some; the assay was immunoSEQ multiplex PCR. The data show some 16,000 clones, roughly 85% seen once. The sequenced sample consisted of memory (CD45RA-) CD4+ T cells from blood. All receptors derive from a human donor in good health.

The chain has TRBV7-9 and TRBJ1-1, with D perhaps TRBD1 (5 bases). The CDR3 has 14 amino acids. Trimming left V 2 bases short and J 5 bases short, with 12 bases between. Per the germline V gene, CDR1 is SEHNR and CDR2 is FQNEAQ (reference sequence). This chain's CDR3 is CASSLSGGRTEAFF. The CDR3 nucleotides are TGTGCCAGCAGCTTAAGTGGGGGACGGACTGAAGCTTTCTTT.

The chain has TRBV4-3 and TRBJ2-7; D gene unclear. This CDR3 is 15 amino acids long. CDR1 is LGHNA, CDR2 YSLEER, per germline. V dropped 2 bases and J dropped 4 bases, with 15 bases sitting between them. CDR3 loop: CASSQTTSANYEQYF. CDR3 DNA: TGCGCCAGCAGCCAAACAACGTCAGCAAATTACGAGCAGTACTTC.

CDR3 nucleotide sequence: TGTGCCAGTAGTATATCCGTCCAGGGTGGCTACACCTTC. This sequence encodes CASSISVQGGYTF. The rearrangement joins TRBV19 to TRBJ1-2; perhaps TRBD1 as D (5 bases). CDR1 LNHDA and CDR2 SQIVND come from the germline V gene (reference sequence). Deletions cut 2 bases from V and 7 bases from J, with 11 bases between. The length of the CDR3 is 13 residues.

The V and J genes are TRBV5-1 and TRBJ1-1, with a weak D call TRBD1 (5 bases). The germline CDR1 and CDR2 sequences are SGHRS and YFSETQ. V was trimmed by 4 bases and J by 1 base, leaving 14 bases between them. The length of the CDR3 is 15 residues. CDR3 amino acids: CASSGAGTWNTEAFF. CDR3 coding DNA: TGCGCCAGCAGCGGGGCAGGGACTTGGAACACTGAAGCTTTCTTT.

This clone was seen once. The V gene is TRBV5-6, the J gene TRBJ1-1; D is unresolved. The V end lost 1 base, the J end lost 3 bases, and 7 bases lay between the germline ends. The CDR3 totals 13 residues. Germline-derived CDR1 and CDR2 are SGHDT and YYEEEE. CDR3: CASSLPPYTEAFF. The CDR3 DNA is TGTGCCAGCAGCTTGCCACCTTACACTGAAGCTTTCTTT.

CDR3 protein: CASSPGGGSANYGYTF. The CDR3 DNA reads TGTGCCAGCAGCCCAGGAGGGGGTTCTGCTAACTATGGCTACACCTTC. The chain couples TRBV7-2 to TRBJ1-2; weak D call: TRBD1 (6 bases). CDR1 and CDR2 from the germline V gene are SGHTA and FQGNSA. The CDR3 has 16 residues. The V gene lost 5 bases and the J gene lost 0 bases, with 16 bases spanning the gap. The variable domain in full, with the rest retrieved from reference TRBV7-2 and TRBJ1-2, is GAGVSQSPSNKVTEKGKDVELRCDPISGHTALYWYRQSLGQGLEFLIYFQGNSAPDKSGLPSDRFSAERTGGSVSTLTIQRTQQEDSAVYLCASSPGGGSANYGYTFGSGTRLTVV.

The gene calls are TRBV7-2 and TRBJ2-7; TRBD1 or TRBD2 may be the D gene (5 bases each). Trimming shortened V by 5 bases and J by 3 bases, and 11 bases separated the two germline ends. Germline CDR1 and CDR2: SGHTA and FQGNSA. The CDR3 is 13 residues long. The CDR3 bases are TGTGCCAGCAGCCGGGACCGCCTCTACGAGCAGTACTTC. Protein: CASSRDRLYEQYF.

This clone was picked up one time. Here the CDR3 reads CAWSTGGYGYTF. CDR3 nucleotide sequence: TGTGCCTGGAGTACAGGGGGCTATGGCTACACCTTC. V usage is TRBV30 and J usage is TRBJ1-2; 8 bases align to TRBD1. Germline V lookup: CDR1 GTSNPN, CDR2 SVGIG (reference sequence). This CDR3 comprises 12 residues. With V trimmed by 2 bases and J by 4 bases, 0 bases remained unmatched.